The 9 T cell receptor beta chains below were found in one sample sequenced in a study of patients and donors after allogeneic stem cell transplantation. TCRdb independently ran MiXCR on the RT-PCR reads; one entry per CDR3 protein. In the table there are about a million distinct CDR3 sequences, about 20% of which are singletons. The sequencing sample was made of blood, either unsorted or a sorted T cell fraction (not recorded which). These receptor sequences come from a human donor who was either an allogeneic HSCT recipient or a stem cell or donor lymphocyte infusion donor (not recorded which). It is not recorded whose cells these are; they may come from a transplant donor.

This sequence joins TRBV28 and TRBJ2-4, with 11 nucleotides matching TRBD2. Trimming cost V 2 bases and J 2 bases; bases outside gene matches: 5. The germline CDR1 and CDR2 sequences are MDHEN and SYDVKM. The CDR3 spans 17 residues. CDR3 protein: CASSLGTSGSPKNIQYF. Here the CDR3 DNA reads TGTGCCAGCAGTTTAGGGACTAGCGGTTCTCCCAAAAACATTCAGTACTTC.

This clonotype has ten or more counts. The chain joins TRBV12-3 or TRBV12-4 to TRBJ2-3; 12 bases align to TRBD2. V lost 5 bases to trimming and J lost 2 bases; unmatched junction nucleotides: 5. The CDR3 is 16 amino acids. CDR3 bases: TGTGCCAGCAGTCCAGGACTAGCGGGGACCACAGATACGCAGTATTTT. Translation gives CASSPGLAGTTDTQYF.

The chain employs TRBV3-1 and TRBJ2-1; 8 bases line up with TRBD2. The CDR3 spans 16 residues. V was pared by 5 bases and J by 0 bases, with 6 bases of the junction left unmatched. Germline assignment: CDR1 LGHDT and CDR2 YNNKEL (reference sequence). The DNA of the CDR3 is TGTGCCAGCAGCTCCGCACTAGCGGTCTCCTACAATGAGCAGTTCTTC. It specifies CASSSALAVSYNEQFF.

The chain employs TRBV20-1 and TRBJ2-3; 7 bases agree with TRBD2. Per germline, CDR1 DFQATT and CDR2 SNEGSKA (reference sequence). V shed 0 bases and J 0 bases; nucleotides not matched to a gene: 3. The CDR3 contains 15 residues. The CDR3 nucleotides read TGCAGTGCTAGAGATCTAGCGGAAAGCACAGATACGCAGTATTTT. Encoded protein: CSARDLAESTDTQYF.

This chain uses TRBV10-3 with TRBJ2-5, with D possibly TRBD1 on 6 matching bases. The CDR3 has 13 amino acids. V was trimmed by 3 bases and J by 2 bases, leaving 7 bases between them. Germline V gene sequence: CDR1 ENHRY, CDR2 SYGVKD. CDR3 loop: CAISDGQQETQYF. In DNA, the CDR3 is TGTGCCATCAGTGATGGACAGCAAGAGACCCAGTACTTC.

The gene calls are TRBV20-1 and TRBJ1-2; D is possibly TRBD1 (6 bases). The V end was cut by 1 base, the J end by 8 bases, with 14 bases between. The CDR3 runs to 13 residues. From germline, CDR1 is DFQATT and CDR2 SNEGSKA (reference sequence). The CDR3 spells CSARAGRGGGYTF. The CDR3 DNA sequence: TGCAGTGCTAGAGCCGGAAGGGGGGGAGGCTACACCTTC.

This clonotype was seen a handful of times. The gene calls are TRBV30 and TRBJ1-1; D uncertain. The CDR3 has 13 amino acids. CDR1 is GTSNPN, CDR2 SVGIG, per germline (reference sequence). The V and J ends lost 2 bases and 1 base respectively, with 8 bases between them. The CDR3 DNA follows: TGTGCCTGGAGTAGGGAACCGAACACTGAAGCTTTCTTT. Translating gives CAWSREPNTEAFF.

This clonotype has a handful of counts. The gene calls are TRBV27 and TRBJ2-7; TRBD2 matches 8 bases. V shed 8 bases, J shed 1 base, and the junction held 4 bases outside the gene matches. CDR1 is MNHEY and CDR2 is SMNVEV in the germline V gene (reference sequence). CDR3 size: 13 residues. The CDR3 nucleotides are TGTGCCAGCGAGCGGGAGATTTCCTACGAGCAGTACTTC. This codes for CASEREISYEQYF.

This clonotype was recorded a few times. The chain couples TRBV10-3 to TRBJ2-7, with TRBD2 identical over 8 bases. CDR1 is ENHRY and CDR2 is SYGVKD in the germline V gene. The CDR3 totals 15 residues. Trimming took 3 bases from V and 5 from J; bases not matched to a gene: 9. Written as DNA, the CDR3 is TGTGCCATCAGTGACGTTCCGGGGGGGCCTAACGAGCAGTACTTC. Its protein is CAISDVPGGPNEQYF.